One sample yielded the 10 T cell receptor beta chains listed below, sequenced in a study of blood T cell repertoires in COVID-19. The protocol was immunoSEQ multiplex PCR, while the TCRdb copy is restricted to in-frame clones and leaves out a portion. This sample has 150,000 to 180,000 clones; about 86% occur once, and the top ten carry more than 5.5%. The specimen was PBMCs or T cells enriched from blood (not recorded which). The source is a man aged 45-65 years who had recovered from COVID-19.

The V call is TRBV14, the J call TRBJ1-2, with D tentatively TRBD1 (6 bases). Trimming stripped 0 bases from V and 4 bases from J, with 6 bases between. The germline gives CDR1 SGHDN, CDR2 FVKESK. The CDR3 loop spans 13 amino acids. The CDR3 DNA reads TGTGCCAGCAGCCAAGAGGGGGCCTATGGCTACACCTTC. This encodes CASSQEGAYGYTF.

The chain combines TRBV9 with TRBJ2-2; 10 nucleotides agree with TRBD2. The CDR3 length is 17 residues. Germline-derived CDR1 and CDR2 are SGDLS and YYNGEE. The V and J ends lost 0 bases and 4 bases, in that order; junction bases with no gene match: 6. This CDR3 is CASSVESGGASTGELFF. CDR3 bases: TGTGCCAGCAGCGTAGAGAGCGGGGGGGCGAGCACCGGGGAGCTGTTTTTT.

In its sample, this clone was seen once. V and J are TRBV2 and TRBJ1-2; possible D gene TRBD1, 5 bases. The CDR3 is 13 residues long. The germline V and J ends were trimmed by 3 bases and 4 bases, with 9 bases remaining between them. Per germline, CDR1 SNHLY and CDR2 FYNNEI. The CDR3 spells CASSDLGLYGYTF. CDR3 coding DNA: TGTGCCAGCAGTGATTTGGGGCTCTATGGCTACACCTTC.

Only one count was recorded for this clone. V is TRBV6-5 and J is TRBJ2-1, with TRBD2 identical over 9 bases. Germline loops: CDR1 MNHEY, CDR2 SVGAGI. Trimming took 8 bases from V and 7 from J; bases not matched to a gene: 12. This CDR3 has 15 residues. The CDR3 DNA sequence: TGTGCCAGCGACGTGAGCGGGGGGACCCTAAATGAGCAGTTCTTC. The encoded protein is CASDVSGGTLNEQFF.

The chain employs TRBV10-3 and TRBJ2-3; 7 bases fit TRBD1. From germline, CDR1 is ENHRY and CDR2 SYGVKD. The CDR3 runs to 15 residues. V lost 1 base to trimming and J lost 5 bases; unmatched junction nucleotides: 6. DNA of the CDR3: TGTGCCATCAGTGAGTTAGGGGGCGTCGGAGATACGCAGTATTTT. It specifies CAISELGGVGDTQYF.

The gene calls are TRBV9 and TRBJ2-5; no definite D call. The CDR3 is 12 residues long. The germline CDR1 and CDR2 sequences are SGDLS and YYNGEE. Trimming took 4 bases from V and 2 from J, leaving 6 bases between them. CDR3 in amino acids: CASSPTQETQYF. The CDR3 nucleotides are TGTGCCAGCAGCCCGACTCAAGAGACCCAGTACTTC.

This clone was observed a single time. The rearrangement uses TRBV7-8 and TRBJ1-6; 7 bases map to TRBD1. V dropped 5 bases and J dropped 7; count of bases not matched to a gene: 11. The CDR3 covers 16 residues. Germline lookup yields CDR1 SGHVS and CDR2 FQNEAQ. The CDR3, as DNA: TGTGCCAGCAGCGCTCGGGACAGTCAAACCAATTCACCCCTCCACTTT. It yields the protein CASSARDSQTNSPLHF.

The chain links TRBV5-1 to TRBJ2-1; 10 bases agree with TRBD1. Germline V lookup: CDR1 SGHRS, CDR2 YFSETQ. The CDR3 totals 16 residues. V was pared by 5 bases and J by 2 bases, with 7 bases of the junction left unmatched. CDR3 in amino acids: CASRDRDRGPYNEQFF. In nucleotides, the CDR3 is TGCGCCAGCAGAGATCGGGACAGGGGTCCCTACAATGAGCAGTTCTTC.

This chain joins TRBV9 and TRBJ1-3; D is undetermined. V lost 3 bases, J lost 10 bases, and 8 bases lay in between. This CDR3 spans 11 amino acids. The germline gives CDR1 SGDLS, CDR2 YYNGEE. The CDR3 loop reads CASSGTKTIYF. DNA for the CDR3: TGTGCCAGCAGCGGTACTAAGACCATATATTTT.

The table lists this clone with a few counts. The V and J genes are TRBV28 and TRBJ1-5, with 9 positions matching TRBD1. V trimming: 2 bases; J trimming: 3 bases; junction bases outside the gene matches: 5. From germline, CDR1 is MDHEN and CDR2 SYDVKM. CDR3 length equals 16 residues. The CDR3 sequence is CASSLDGDRVNQPQHF. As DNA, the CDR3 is TGTGCCAGCAGTTTAGATGGGGACAGGGTCAATCAGCCCCAGCATTTT.